Below are 27 T cell receptor beta chains sequenced from a single sample in a study of T cell responses to AZD1222 COVID-19 vaccine. TCRdb's copy holds only in-frame clones and misses some; the assay was immunoSEQ multiplex PCR. The sample comprises some 130,000 clones, roughly 85% of which are singletons, and 7.6% rests with the top ten. The material sequenced was peripheral blood, taken on day 0 of AZD1222 vaccination. These receptors were taken from an adult in good health.

The CDR3 sequence: CASRAEGESYEQYF. The CDR3 DNA reads TGTGCCAGTAGGGCCGAGGGCGAATCCTACGAGCAGTACTTC. The V and J genes are TRBV19 and TRBJ2-7, with a possible D match to TRBD2 (5 bases). The CDR3 spans 14 residues. V lost 6 bases and J 1 base, leaving 13 bases between the germline ends. From germline, CDR1 is LNHDA and CDR2 SQIVND (reference sequence).

The gene calls are TRBV30 and TRBJ2-5, with D unresolved. CDR3 length equals 12 residues. V was trimmed by 1 base and J by 5 bases, leaving 8 bases between them. CDR1 is GTSNPN, CDR2 SVGIG, per germline (reference sequence). The CDR3 nucleotides are TGTGCCTGGAGTGCCGCCGAGGAGACCCAGTACTTC. Translating gives CAWSAAEETQYF.

The chain employs TRBV5-4 and TRBJ2-6; D not certain. The germline gives CDR1 SGHNT, CDR2 YYREEE (reference sequence). This CDR3 is built from 14 residues. V was shortened by 0 bases and J by 5 bases, with 6 bases between the two germline ends. The CDR3 region is CASSLGVRANVLTF. DNA for the CDR3: TGTGCCAGCAGCTTGGGGGTTAGGGCCAACGTCCTGACTTTC.

The rearrangement joins TRBV12-3 or TRBV12-4 to TRBJ1-2; D is possibly TRBD1 (5 bases). CDR3 length: 13 amino acids. Trimming shortened V by 0 bases and J by 8 bases, and 10 bases separated the two germline ends. The CDR3 sequence is CASSLAQGWGYTF. The CDR3 region has the DNA TGTGCCAGCAGTTTAGCGCAGGGATGGGGCTACACCTTC.

The chain is built from TRBV7-9 and TRBJ2-1; D perhaps matches TRBD1 (6 bases). Germline V gives CDR1 SEHNR, CDR2 FQNEAQ (reference sequence). CDR3 length equals 14 residues. Trimming stripped 6 bases from V and 12 bases from J, with 21 bases between. The CDR3 spells CASSKSGRGNRQFF. Written as DNA, the CDR3 is TGTGCCAGCAGTAAAAGCGGTAGGGGGAACCGGCAGTTCTTC.

In this sample, this clone turned up once. J is TRBJ1-1 and V is TRBV5-1, with 7 nucleotides matching TRBD1. Looked up from germline, CDR1 is SGHRS and CDR2 is YFSETQ. The V segment lost 0 bases and the J segment 3 bases; nucleotides outside the gene matches: 5. The CDR3 extends over 15 amino acids. CDR3 in DNA: TGCGCCAGCAGCTTGGGGGGAACAGGGGACACTGAAGCTTTCTTT. It codes for CASSLGGTGDTEAFF.

V gene TRBV18 combines with J gene TRBJ1-2; 9 positions agree with TRBD1. The V and J ends lost 3 bases and 1 base, in that order; junction bases with no gene match: 3. This CDR3 has 15 amino acids. Germline-derived CDR1 and CDR2 are KGHSH and LQKENI. CDR3 nucleotide sequence: TGTGCCAGCTCACCGCCGGGACAGGGTAACTATGGCTACACCTTC. It yields the protein CASSPPGQGNYGYTF.

The J gene is TRBJ2-2, the V gene TRBV7-8; TRBD1 is a possible D gene (6 bases). V was shortened by 1 base and J by 5 bases, with 17 bases between the two germline ends. The CDR3 contains 17 residues. CDR1 SGHVS and CDR2 FQNEAQ come from the germline V gene. The CDR3 region has the DNA TGTGCCAGCAGCTTAGGTCCAGGGGTGAGAAAGACCGGGGAGCTGTTTTTT. It translates to CASSLGPGVRKTGELFF.

The gene calls are TRBV27 and TRBJ1-1; D remains unclear. V was shortened by 5 bases and J by 5 bases, with 12 bases between the two germline ends. Germline loops: CDR1 MNHEY, CDR2 SMNVEV (reference sequence). The CDR3 totals 13 residues. The CDR3 sequence: CASSPIQRTEAFF. The CDR3 DNA reads TGTGCCAGCAGTCCAATACAGAGGACTGAAGCTTTCTTT.

V gene TRBV18 combines with J gene TRBJ1-5; D unclear. There are 14 residues in the CDR3. Trimming shortened V by 2 bases and J by 2 bases, and 7 bases separated the two germline ends. CDR1 and CDR2 (germline): KGHSH, LQKENI. The CDR3 loop is CASSPRRGNQPQHF. DNA of the CDR3: TGTGCCAGCTCACCAAGGCGCGGCAATCAGCCCCAGCATTTT.

The chain couples TRBV27 to TRBJ1-6; TRBD1 agrees at 7 bases. The CDR3 is 19 residues long. Per germline, CDR1 MNHEY and CDR2 SMNVEV (reference sequence). V shed 5 bases and J 8 bases; nucleotides not matched to a gene: 21. The CDR3, as DNA: TGTGCCAGCAGTCCTACGGGCCCCTGGAAGACAGGGCGGGATTCACCCCTCCACTTT. Translating gives CASSPTGPWKTGRDSPLHF.

The rearrangement links TRBV5-6 to TRBJ2-1; no definite D call. This CDR3 has 15 residues. Germline V gives CDR1 SGHDT, CDR2 YYEEEE. The V end was cut by 2 bases, the J end by 3 bases, with 12 bases between. The CDR3 sequence: CASSFLQLFYNEQFF. The CDR3 DNA is TGTGCCAGCAGCTTCCTACAGCTATTCTACAATGAGCAGTTCTTC.

The chain's CDR3 is CASSRTGTEASYEQYF. The CDR3 DNA sequence: TGTGCCAGCAGCCGCACCGGGACCGAAGCGTCCTACGAGCAGTACTTC. V gene TRBV7-2 combines with J gene TRBJ2-7, with D possibly being TRBD1 or TRBD2 (5 bases each). The CDR3 loop spans 16 amino acids. Per germline, CDR1 SGHTA and CDR2 FQGNSA. V dropped 5 bases and J dropped 1 base, with 18 bases sitting between them.

The chain couples TRBV7-3 to TRBJ1-1, with D unclear. Trimming removed 5 bases from V and 3 bases from J, with 16 bases in between. The CDR3 length is 15 residues. CDR1 is SGHTA and CDR2 is FQGTGA in the germline V gene. DNA for the CDR3: TGTGCCAGCAGCCAATCCGGACCGCGGGACACTGAAGCTTTCTTT. Residues: CASSQSGPRDTEAFF.

The rearrangement links TRBV19 to TRBJ1-4; D unresolved. This CDR3 is built from 15 residues. V gave up 4 bases and J gave up 4 bases, with 13 bases separating them. Germline V gene lookup returns CDR1 LNHDA and CDR2 SQIVND (reference sequence). The CDR3 is CASSKAFTGNEKLFF. The CDR3 DNA follows: TGTGCCAGTAGTAAGGCATTTACCGGTAATGAAAAACTGTTTTTT.

J is TRBJ1-2 and V is TRBV6-4; a possible D gene is TRBD1 (6 bases). This CDR3 is 14 amino acids long. Germline values: CDR1 MRHNA, CDR2 SNTAGT. The V end was cut by 7 bases, the J end by 4 bases, with 16 bases between. CDR3 nucleotides: TGTGCCAGCACTTACAGGGAGCGTTCCTATGGCTACACCTTC. It specifies CASTYRERSYGYTF.

This clone showed up just a few times. The chain carries TRBV15 and TRBJ1-3, with D tentatively TRBD1 (5 bases). Germline V gene sequence: CDR1 LNHNV, CDR2 YYDKDF (reference sequence). The CDR3 runs to 15 residues. Trimming pared 2 bases from V and 0 bases from J, leaving 8 bases between. The CDR3 spells CATSRTRDSGNTIYF. DNA of the CDR3: TGTGCCACCAGCAGAACCAGGGACTCTGGAAACACCATATATTTT. Full variable domain (remainder filled in from reference TRBV15 and TRBJ1-3): DAMVIQNPRYQVTQFGKPVTLSCSQTLNHNVMYWYQQKSSQAPKLLFHYYDKDFNNEADTPDNFQSRRPNTSFCFLDIRSPGLGDTAMYLCATSRTRDSGNTIYFGEGSWLTVV.

The chain joins TRBV11-2 to TRBJ2-7; 10 bases are shared with TRBD1. CDR1 SGHAT and CDR2 FQNNGV come from the germline V gene. With 5 bases clipped from V and 6 bases from J, the junction kept 10 bases outside the gene matches. The length of the CDR3 is 15 residues. CDR3 DNA sequence: TGTGCCAGCAGCATTAGTAGGGACAGGGGTAGCGAGCAGTACTTC. It translates to CASSISRDRGSEQYF.

V is TRBV7-2 and J is TRBJ2-1; 13 positions match TRBD2. Germline V CDR1 and CDR2: SGHTA, FQGNSA. Trimming removed 8 bases from V and 1 base from J; junction bases left unmatched: 11. The CDR3 covers 18 residues. The CDR3 region has the DNA TGTGCCAGCCGATATGGGACTAGCGGGGTGGGTTCCTACAATGAGCAGTTCTTC. The encoded protein is CASRYGTSGVGSYNEQFF. The whole variable domain, filled in from reference TRBV7-2 and TRBJ2-1, reads GAGVSQSPSNKVTEKGKDVELRCDPISGHTALYWYRQSLGQGLEFLIYFQGNSAPDKSGLPSDRFSAERTGGSVSTLTIQRTQQEDSAVYLCASRYGTSGVGSYNEQFFGPGTRLTVL.

The chain couples TRBV6-2 or TRBV6-3 to TRBJ2-3; 12 bases fit TRBD2. The trim removed 2 bases at V and 3 bases at J, leaving 9 bases unmatched. The length of the CDR3 is 18 residues. Per the germline V gene, CDR1 is MNHEY and CDR2 is SVGEGT. In DNA form, the CDR3 reads TGTGCCAGCAGTTACATTTTGGCTAGCGGGAGGGAGACAGATACGCAGTATTTT. Translated: CASSYILASGRETDTQYF.

The rearrangement uses TRBV5-4 and TRBJ1-3, with 7 positions matching TRBD1. V lost 4 bases to trimming and J lost 1 base; unmatched junction nucleotides: 11. Germline-derived CDR1 and CDR2 are SGHNT and YYREEE (reference sequence). This CDR3 is 17 amino acids long. CDR3 DNA sequence: TGTGCCAGCAGCCCCGCCCAACAACAGGGGTCTGGAAACACCATATATTTT. Protein product: CASSPAQQQGSGNTIYF. The whole variable domain, remainder taken from reference TRBV5-4 and TRBJ1-3, is ETGVTQSPTHLIKTRGQQVTLRCSSQSGHNTVSWYQQALGQGPQFIFQYYREEENGRGNFPPRFSGLQFPNYSSELNVNALELDDSALYLCASSPAQQQGSGNTIYFGEGSWLTVV.

The V and J genes are TRBV7-7 and TRBJ2-7; 9 positions agree with TRBD1. With 5 bases clipped from V and 2 bases from J, the junction kept 4 bases outside the gene matches. Germline V gene lookup returns CDR1 SSHAT and CDR2 FNYEAQ (reference sequence). This CDR3 region has 14 residues. CDR3 nucleotide sequence: TGTGCCAGCAGCCCGGGACAGGGAACCTACGAGCAGTACTTC. It yields the protein CASSPGQGTYEQYF.

The chain carries TRBV12-3 or TRBV12-4 and TRBJ2-1; D unresolved. The V end lost 0 bases, the J end lost 8 bases, and 8 bases lay between the germline ends. The CDR3 has 13 amino acids. The DNA of the CDR3 is TGTGCCAGCAGTTTAGCAGGGTTTTATGAGCAGTTCTTC. This codes for CASSLAGFYEQFF.

The chain recombines TRBV3-1 (or the pseudogene TRBV3-2) with TRBJ1-1, with TRBD1 matching over 9 bases. The V gene's germline CDR1 is LGHDT and CDR2 YNNKEL (reference sequence). The CDR3 runs to 14 residues. V dropped 5 bases and J dropped 5; count of bases not matched to a gene: 6. The CDR3 here is CASSRTGDVTEAFF. As DNA, the CDR3 is TGTGCCAGCAGCAGGACAGGGGATGTAACTGAAGCTTTCTTT.

In this sample, this clone turned up once. The chain employs TRBV28 and TRBJ1-1; D is ambiguous. V was shortened by 2 bases and J by 6 bases, with 7 bases between the two germline ends. The germline V gene has CDR1 MDHEN and CDR2 SYDVKM. CDR3 length: 12 residues. CDR3 nucleotide sequence: TGTGCCAGCAGTTTAAATCTTTCTGAAGCTTTCTTT. It is translated as CASSLNLSEAFF.

The table lists this clone with a count of one. The V and J genes are TRBV2 and TRBJ2-3; 13 nucleotides align to TRBD2. The CDR3 length is 15 residues. From germline, CDR1 is SNHLY and CDR2 FYNNEI. The junction had 3 bases not matched to a gene; V was cut back by 3 bases and J by 6 bases. The DNA for the CDR3 is TGTGCCAGCAGTGATGGACTAGCGGGAGTCGATACGCAGTATTTT. This codes for CASSDGLAGVDTQYF.

This rearrangement joins TRBV5-4 to TRBJ2-7; no clear D. The CDR3 extends over 13 amino acids. Looked up from germline, CDR1 is SGHNT and CDR2 is YYREEE (reference sequence). V lost 1 base to trimming and J lost 0 bases, with 5 bases between them. The CDR3 is CASSLWSSYEQYF. The CDR3 nucleotides read TGTGCCAGCAGCTTGTGGAGCTCCTACGAGCAGTACTTC.